Each of the 9 T cell receptor beta chains below was sequenced from the same sample in a study of T cell responses to AZD1222 COVID-19 vaccine (dated by TCRdb to the early 2020s). Read against the paper, the sample's time point label means: baseline before first vaccination. The library relied on the immunoSEQ multiplex PCR assay. Not all clones reach the TCRdb copy of this immuneACCESS table, which keeps in-frame sequences only. Checked studies attribute under half of the gap to unresolved V genes and leave the rest unexplained. The sample includes about 99,000 clones, with around 90% observed a single time. Clones ranked in the top ten supply over 9.5% of the sample. This specimen consisted of peripheral blood, obtained on day 0 of AZD1222 vaccination. Source of these receptors: an adult in good health.

The rearrangement joins TRBV5-1 to TRBJ1-6; TRBD1 agrees at 8 bases. Germline-derived CDR1 and CDR2 are SGHRS and YFSETQ. V was clipped by 2 bases and J by 10 bases; unmatched bases: 11. The CDR3 has 16 amino acids. As DNA, the CDR3 is TGCGCCAGCAGCTTAGCACCGACAGGGGTGGGGTCACCCCTCCACTTT. Amino acid sequence: CASSLAPTGVGSPLHF.

This chain uses TRBV7-3 with TRBJ1-1; the D gene is possibly TRBD1 (5 bases). V gave up 0 bases and J gave up 1 base, with 6 bases separating them. The CDR3 runs 14 residues. CDR1 and CDR2 from the germline V gene are SGHTA and FQGTGA. CDR3 sequence (DNA): TGTGCCAGCAGCTTAACCGGGGGGAACACTGAAGCTTTCTTT. It is translated as CASSLTGGNTEAFF.

The genes are TRBV7-2 and TRBJ2-7; D remains unclear. The germline V gene has CDR1 SGHTA and CDR2 FQGNSA. The CDR3 totals 12 residues. V was trimmed by 1 base and J by 6 bases, leaving 7 bases between them. In DNA, the CDR3 is TGTGCCAGCAGCTTAGAGCTAAGCGAGCAGTACTTC. This translates into CASSLELSEQYF. Combining the CDR3 with reference TRBV7-2 and TRBJ2-7 gives the whole variable domain GAGVSQSPSNKVTEKGKDVELRCDPISGHTALYWYRQSLGQGLEFLIYFQGNSAPDKSGLPSDRFSAERTGGSVSTLTIQRTQQEDSAVYLCASSLELSEQYFGPGTRLTVT.

There are a few counts of this clone. V is TRBV30 and J is TRBJ2-7; D is ambiguous. Germline-derived CDR1 and CDR2 are GTSNPN and SVGIG (reference sequence). V was shortened by 1 base and J by 1 base, with 11 bases between the two germline ends. The CDR3 spans 14 residues. DNA for the CDR3: TGTGCCTGGAGTGAACTAACTCGATCCTACGAGCAGTACTTC. It translates to CAWSELTRSYEQYF.

The gene calls are TRBV5-4 and TRBJ1-2, with 8 bases fitting TRBD1. CDR1 is SGHNT and CDR2 is YYREEE in the germline V gene (reference sequence). The V gene end was trimmed by 4 bases and the J gene end by 4 bases; junction bases not matched to a gene: 6. The CDR3 contains 14 residues. The CDR3 is CASSGGQVFYGYTF. CDR3 DNA sequence: TGTGCCAGCAGCGGGGGACAGGTTTTCTATGGCTACACCTTC.

V is TRBV4-1 and J is TRBJ1-2, with a possible D match to TRBD1 (6 bases). The V gene lost 4 bases and the J gene lost 4 bases, with 10 bases spanning the gap. From germline, CDR1 is MGHRA and CDR2 YSYEKL. The CDR3 totals 13 residues. CDR3 DNA sequence: TGCGCCAGCAGCCCCGGGACAAGCTATGGCTACACCTTC. It translates to CASSPGTSYGYTF.

The V call is TRBV27, the J call TRBJ2-7; 7 positions match TRBD1. This CDR3 has 18 residues. Trimming at V came to 1 base and at J to 2 bases, leaving 14 bases not matched to a gene. Per the germline V gene, CDR1 is MNHEY and CDR2 is SMNVEV (reference sequence). The CDR3 bases are TGTGCCAGCAGTTTATTCCCAAATCAGGCAGGGGGAGCCTACGAGCAGTACTTC. This gives the protein CASSLFPNQAGGAYEQYF.

The genes are TRBV5-1 and TRBJ1-5; TRBD1 matches at 9 bases. CDR1 and CDR2 from the germline V gene are SGHRS and YFSETQ. J lost 7 bases, V lost 4 bases, and 12 bases had no gene match. CDR3 length: 16 amino acids. Here the CDR3 reads CASSPGGTGPGQPQHF. The CDR3 coding sequence is TGCGCCAGCAGCCCGGGCGGGACAGGGCCCGGACAGCCCCAGCATTTT.

The rearrangement links TRBV4-2 to TRBJ2-1; perhaps TRBD1 as D (6 bases). The CDR3 length is 14 residues. Trimming stripped 1 base from V and 5 bases from J, with 9 bases between. Germline CDR1 and CDR2: LGHNA and YNFKEQ. The CDR3 loop is CASSQGDTNNEQFF. CDR3 nucleotides: TGTGCCAGCAGCCAAGGGGACACCAACAATGAGCAGTTCTTC.